A single sample gave rise to the 8 T cell receptor beta chains below, sequenced in a study of OX40 agonist ivuxolimab in advanced cancers. TCRdb's table, derived via immunoSEQ multiplex PCR, lists solely in-frame clones and lacks some. The table records about 12,000 clones, over 70% of them present only once. The sample here was CD4+ or CD8+ T cells sorted from blood, taken in a trial of the OX40 agonist ivuxolimab. All receptors derive from an adult with an advanced solid tumor such as melanoma, head and neck, liver or kidney cancer.

This clone is hyperexpanded in the sample. In DNA, the CDR3 is TGCGCCAGCAGTAACACGAACGAGCAGTACTTC. Translation: CASSNTNEQYF. The chain combines TRBV5-1 with TRBJ2-7; D uncertain. V lost 5 bases and J 5 bases, leaving 8 bases between the germline ends. This CDR3 contains 11 residues. CDR1 and CDR2 (germline): SGHRS, YFSETQ.

The genes are TRBV7-2 and TRBJ2-1, with TRBD2 matching 7 bases. The germline CDR1 and CDR2 sequences are SGHTA and FQGNSA. J was trimmed by 0 bases and V by 5 bases; bases with no gene match: 13. CDR3 length equals 18 residues. The CDR3 protein is CASSASGALRSSYNEQFF. CDR3 nucleotide sequence: TGTGCCAGCAGCGCCAGCGGGGCGCTACGGAGCTCCTACAATGAGCAGTTCTTC.

This chain connects TRBV6-4 to TRBJ2-3, with 11 positions matching TRBD2. Unmatched junction bases numbered 3, after V lost 3 bases and J lost 1 base. CDR1 is MRHNA, CDR2 SNTAGT, per germline. The CDR3 extends over 16 amino acids. CDR3 DNA: TGTGCCAGCAGTGAGGGGACTAGCGGCGGCACAGATACGCAGTATTTT. Its protein product is CASSEGTSGGTDTQYF.

This clone ranks as medium-sized. This chain's CDR3 is CASSSREGTAFF. As DNA, the CDR3 is TGTGCCAGCAGCTCTAGGGAGGGCACAGCTTTCTTT. The V call is TRBV11-3, the J call TRBJ1-1; D not certain. The CDR3 length is 12 residues. The germline gives CDR1 SGHNT, CDR2 YENEEA. Trimming took 4 bases from V and 10 from J, leaving 13 bases between them.

The chain is built from TRBV5-4 and TRBJ2-7; D might be TRBD2 (5 bases). This CDR3 has 12 residues. CDR1 and CDR2 from the germline V gene are SGHNT and YYREEE (reference sequence). V lost 1 base to trimming and J lost 6 bases, with 8 bases between them. CDR3 sequence: CASSLRGVEQYF. CDR3 sequence (DNA): TGTGCCAGCAGCTTGCGGGGAGTCGAGCAGTACTTC. Using reference TRBV5-4 and TRBJ2-7 for the parts outside the CDR3, the full variable domain is ETGVTQSPTHLIKTRGQQVTLRCSSQSGHNTVSWYQQALGQGPQFIFQYYREEENGRGNFPPRFSGLQFPNYSSELNVNALELDDSALYLCASSLRGVEQYFGPGTRLTVT.

The rearrangement joins TRBV10-3 to TRBJ2-5, with 7 nucleotides matching TRBD1. This CDR3 comprises 15 residues. The V and J ends lost 6 bases and 2 bases, in that order; junction bases with no gene match: 9. Germline loops: CDR1 ENHRY, CDR2 SYGVKD. This CDR3 reads CAIRQGYSGQETQYF. CDR3 sequence (DNA): TGTGCCATCAGACAGGGGTATTCGGGTCAAGAGACCCAGTACTTC.

The chain combines TRBV28 with TRBJ2-3; TRBD1 matches 9 bases. Germline lookup yields CDR1 MDHEN and CDR2 SYDVKM. The V and J ends lost 7 bases and 2 bases, in that order; junction bases with no gene match: 13. The CDR3 has 17 amino acids. The CDR3 reads CASTRFPGQGITDTQYF. In nucleotides, the CDR3 is TGTGCCAGCACCCGCTTCCCGGGACAGGGAATCACAGATACGCAGTATTTT.

This clone was detected a few times. The rearrangement links TRBV30 to TRBJ1-4; no clear D gene. Trimming pared 6 bases from V and 5 bases from J, leaving 4 bases between. CDR3 length: 10 residues. The germline V gene encodes CDR1 GTSNPN and CDR2 SVGIG (reference sequence). The CDR3 DNA is TGTGCCTGTTCAAATGAAAAACTGTTTTTT. Encoded protein: CACSNEKLFF.